The 2 T cell receptor beta chains below were found in one sample sequenced in a study of blood T cell repertoires in COVID-19. Repertoires were generated with immunoSEQ multiplex PCR, while TCRdb's copy carries only in-frame clones and drops some. This table holds some 46,000 clones, around three quarters found once. Sequencing was performed on peripheral blood. The receptors come from an elderly man with acute or convalescent COVID-19.

The chain links TRBV5-1 to TRBJ2-1; 12 bases match TRBD2. This CDR3 has 13 residues. Trimming took 8 bases from V and 6 from J; bases not matched to a gene: 3. Germline values: CDR1 SGHRS, CDR2 YFSETQ. The DNA of the CDR3 is TGCGCCAGTGCTAGCGGGAGGGCCAATGAGCAGTTCTTC. Protein: CASASGRANEQFF.

The gene calls are TRBV30 and TRBJ2-1, with D possibly matching TRBD2 (6 bases). Germline V gives CDR1 GTSNPN, CDR2 SVGIG (reference sequence). This CDR3 has 14 residues. The germline V and J ends were trimmed by 2 bases and 1 base, with 9 bases remaining between them. The chain's CDR3 is CAWSSGVSYNEQFF. CDR3 bases: TGTGCCTGGAGTTCGGGGGTATCCTACAATGAGCAGTTCTTC.